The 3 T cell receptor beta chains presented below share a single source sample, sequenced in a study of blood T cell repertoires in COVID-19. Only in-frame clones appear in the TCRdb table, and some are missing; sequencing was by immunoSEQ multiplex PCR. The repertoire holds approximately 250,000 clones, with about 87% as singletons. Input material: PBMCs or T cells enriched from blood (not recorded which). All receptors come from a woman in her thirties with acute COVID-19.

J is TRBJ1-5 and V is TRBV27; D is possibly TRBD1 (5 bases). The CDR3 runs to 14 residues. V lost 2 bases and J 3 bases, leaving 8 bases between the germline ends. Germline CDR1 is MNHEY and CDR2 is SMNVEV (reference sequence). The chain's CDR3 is CASSLRGNNQPQHF. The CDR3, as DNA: TGTGCCAGCAGTTTAAGGGGTAACAATCAGCCCCAGCATTTT.

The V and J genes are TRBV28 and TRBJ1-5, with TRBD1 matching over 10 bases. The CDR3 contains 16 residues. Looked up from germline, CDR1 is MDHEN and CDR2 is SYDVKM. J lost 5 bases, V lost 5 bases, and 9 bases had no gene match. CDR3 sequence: CASSPTGTGADQPQHF. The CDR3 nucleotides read TGTGCCAGCAGTCCGACCGGGACAGGGGCGGATCAGCCCCAGCATTTT.

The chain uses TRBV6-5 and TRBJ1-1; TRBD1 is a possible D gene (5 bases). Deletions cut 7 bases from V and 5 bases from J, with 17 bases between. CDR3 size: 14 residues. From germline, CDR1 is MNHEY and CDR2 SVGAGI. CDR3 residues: CASTLEVGGTEAFF. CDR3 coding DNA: TGTGCCAGCACCCTAGAGGTCGGGGGAACTGAAGCTTTCTTT.